This TCR beta chain was captured in a study of breast tumors, draining lymph nodes, adjacent tissues. Overall study findings and caveats: Compared with lymph nodes, tumors were less diverse; compared with nontumor tissue, more. The lymph node origin of tumor T cells was framed as consistent with a hypothesis, not demonstrated. Tumor and nontumor repertoires were significantly more similar in luminal-like than in basal-like breast cancer.

Concerning this clonotype itself: Its target is unknown.

Samples came from axillary lymph nodes draining the breast cancer. Each CDR3 protein gets one entry after TCRdb re-called the multiplex PCR reads with MiXCR. Here the sample spans more than 250,000 distinct CDR3 sequences, over 25% being singletons. Germline V gives CDR1 MRHNA, CDR2 SNTAGT. Trimming took 4 bases from V and 2 from J; bases not matched to a gene: 8. The CDR3 consists of 16 residues. The rearrangement joins TRBV6-4 to TRBJ2-1; TRBD2 agrees at 7 bases. The TCR sequence derives from a female donor with breast cancer. Some clones in this sample may be carry-over from other donors' samples. Sequenced material: axillary lymph node tissue. CDR3 loop: CASSVLGGSAYNEQFF. The DNA for the CDR3 is TGTGCCAGCAGTGTACTAGGCGGGAGCGCCTACAATGAGCAGTTCTTC.